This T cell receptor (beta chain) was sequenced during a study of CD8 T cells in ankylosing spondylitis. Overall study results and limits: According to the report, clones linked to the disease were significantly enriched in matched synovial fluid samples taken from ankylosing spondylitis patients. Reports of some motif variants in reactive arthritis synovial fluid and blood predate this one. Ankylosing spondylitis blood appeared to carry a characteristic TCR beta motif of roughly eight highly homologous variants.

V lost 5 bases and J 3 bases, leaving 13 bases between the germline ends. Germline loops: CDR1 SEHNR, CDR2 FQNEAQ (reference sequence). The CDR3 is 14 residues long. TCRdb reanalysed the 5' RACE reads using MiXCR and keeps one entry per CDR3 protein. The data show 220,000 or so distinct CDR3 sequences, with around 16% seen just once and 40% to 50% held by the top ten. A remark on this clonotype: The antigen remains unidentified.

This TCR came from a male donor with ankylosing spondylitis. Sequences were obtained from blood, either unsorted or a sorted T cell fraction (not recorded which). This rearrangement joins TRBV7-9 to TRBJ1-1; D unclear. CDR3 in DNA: TGTGCCAGCAGCCCCCTGACACTATACACTGAAGCTTTCTTT. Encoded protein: CASSPLTLYTEAFF.